Here is one T cell receptor (beta chain) with its context. The CDR3 has 15 amino acids. The germline V gene encodes CDR1 MNHNS and CDR2 SASEGT. V lost 1 base and J lost 4, with 12 bases in between. The data were obtained in a study of control samples from healthy donors and cancer patients. The method was immunoSEQ multiplex PCR; TCRdb's version includes in-frame clones alone and lacks a portion of them. The sample comprises about 110,000 clones, about four fifths of which are singletons, and approximately 13% rests with the top ten. V is TRBV6-1 and J is TRBJ2-3; D unclear. Source material: blood. This clonotype was obtained from a woman aged 50 to 60 in good health. The CDR3 region is CASSEVLSDPDTQYF. The CDR3 DNA sequence: TGTGCCAGCAGTGAAGTGTTGTCGGACCCAGATACGCAGTATTTT.